The next 15 T cell receptor beta chains were all read from a single sample in a study of blood T cell repertoires in COVID-19. Assay used: immunoSEQ multiplex PCR; TCRdb lists only in-frame clones, some missing. The data contain some 110,000 clones, about nine tenths of them singletons. The sequencing input was peripheral blood. The receptors stem from a man aged 50-60 years with acute or convalescent COVID-19.

This clone occurred a few times. V is TRBV11-2 and J is TRBJ2-7, with D possibly being TRBD2 (5 bases). The CDR3 runs to 13 residues. Trimming pared 3 bases from V and 2 bases from J, leaving 8 bases between. In germline, CDR1 is SGHAT, CDR2 FQNNGV. The CDR3 DNA is TGTGCCAGCAGCTTGAGCGGAGCCTACGAGCAGTACTTC. It encodes CASSLSGAYEQYF.

The rearrangement links TRBV7-9 to TRBJ2-1, with 8 bases matching TRBD2. CDR1 SEHNR and CDR2 FQNEAQ come from the germline V gene (reference sequence). The V segment lost 4 bases and the J segment 8 bases; nucleotides outside the gene matches: 10. The CDR3 is 15 residues long. The CDR3 loop reads CASSSRGLAGDEQFF. CDR3 in DNA: TGTGCCAGCAGCTCCCGGGGCCTAGCGGGTGATGAGCAGTTCTTC.

This clone showed up just once. For the CDR3, the DNA is TGTGCCAGCAGCCAAGAAGGGGGCGGAGGCCAGCCCCAGCATTTT. Its translation is CASSQEGGGGQPQHF. The chain carries TRBV3-1 (or the pseudogene TRBV3-2) and TRBJ1-5, with 7 bases lining up with TRBD1. Germline CDR1 is LGHDT and CDR2 is YNNKEL (reference sequence). This CDR3 region has 15 residues. J gave up 7 bases and V 0 bases, and 6 bases lay outside the gene matches.

The sample holds one count of this clone. The chain uses TRBV19 and TRBJ1-6, with 9 bases identical to TRBD1. Trimming at V came to 8 bases and at J to 6 bases, leaving 2 bases not matched to a gene. CDR1 and CDR2 from the germline V gene are LNHDA and SQIVND (reference sequence). The CDR3 loop spans 13 amino acids. The CDR3 DNA reads TGTGCCAGTGCGGGACAGGGTAATTCACCCCTCCACTTT. Amino acids: CASAGQGNSPLHF.

The genes are TRBV7-9 and TRBJ2-1, with 9 bases that match TRBD2. This CDR3 has 14 amino acids. In germline, CDR1 is SEHNR, CDR2 FQNEAQ (reference sequence). Trimming removed 1 base from V and 9 bases from J; junction bases left unmatched: 4. The CDR3 DNA reads TGTGCCAGCAGCTTAGGTAGCGGGAGTGGTGAGCAGTTCTTC. Its protein is CASSLGSGSGEQFF.

The chain links TRBV6-5 to TRBJ2-3; weak D call: TRBD2 (6 bases). Per germline, CDR1 MNHEY and CDR2 SVGAGI. The CDR3 covers 15 residues. The germline V and J ends were trimmed by 6 bases and 2 bases, with 15 bases remaining between them. The chain's CDR3 is CASRVWEDNTDTQYF. In DNA form, the CDR3 reads TGTGCCAGCAGAGTTTGGGAGGACAACACAGATACGCAGTATTTT.

This clone was detected once. The chain joins TRBV5-1 to TRBJ1-2; TRBD1 matches 8 bases. Trimming removed 4 bases from V and 3 bases from J; junction bases left unmatched: 5. Germline CDR1 is SGHRS and CDR2 is YFSETQ. This CDR3 is 14 amino acids long. DNA of the CDR3: TGCGCCAGCAGCGCGCTACAGGGGGACTATGGCTACACCTTC. Protein: CASSALQGDYGYTF.

The chain recombines TRBV5-4 with TRBJ2-7; possible D gene TRBD2, 6 bases. CDR1 is SGHNT, CDR2 YYREEE, per germline (reference sequence). The CDR3 has 14 amino acids. The V gene lost 4 bases and the J gene lost 6 bases, with 17 bases spanning the gap. The chain's CDR3 is CASSPLARMAEQYF. In DNA form, the CDR3 reads TGTGCCAGCAGCCCGCTAGCGCGTATGGCCGAGCAGTACTTC.

The chain couples TRBV29-1 to TRBJ2-3, with D possibly being TRBD1 (5 bases). Germline lookup yields CDR1 SQVTM and CDR2 ANQGSEA. The CDR3 loop spans 14 amino acids. V lost 1 base, J lost 2 bases, and 10 bases lay in between. CDR3 residues: CSVEVTEITDTQYF. The CDR3 DNA sequence: TGCAGCGTTGAAGTGACAGAGATCACAGATACGCAGTATTTT.

V usage is TRBV5-4 and J usage is TRBJ2-5; D is uncertain. V lost 5 bases to trimming and J lost 1 base, with 9 bases between them. The CDR3 sequence is 13 residues long. Germline-derived CDR1 and CDR2 are SGHNT and YYREEE (reference sequence). The CDR3 region is CASRNIVQETQYF. For the CDR3, the DNA is TGTGCCAGCAGAAACATCGTCCAAGAGACCCAGTACTTC.

This CDR3 is CASSLVRGEQYF. The CDR3, as DNA: TGTGCCAGCAGCTTAGTCAGGGGGGAGCAGTACTTC. J is TRBJ2-7 and V is TRBV13; 7 bases agree with TRBD1. There are 12 residues in the CDR3. Germline V lookup: CDR1 PRHDT, CDR2 FYEKMQ (reference sequence). The V gene end was trimmed by 1 base and the J gene end by 7 bases; junction bases not matched to a gene: 1.

V is TRBV7-8 and J is TRBJ2-5, with D perhaps matching TRBD1 (6 bases). The V gene's germline CDR1 is SGHVS and CDR2 FQNEAQ. With 0 bases removed from V and 1 base from J, the gap between germline ends came to 12 bases. This CDR3 spans 16 amino acids. This CDR3 is CASSLAGTKAQETQYF. The CDR3 coding sequence is TGTGCCAGCAGCTTAGCCGGGACAAAAGCCCAAGAGACCCAGTACTTC. Full variable domain (outside the CDR3, taken from reference TRBV7-8 and TRBJ2-5): GAGVSQSPRYKVAKRGQDVALRCDPISGHVSLFWYQQALGQGPEFLTYFQNEAQLDKSGLPSDRFFAERPEGSVSTLKIQRTQQEDSAVYLCASSLAGTKAQETQYFGPGTRLLVL.

The genes are TRBV10-1 and TRBJ2-7; 7 nucleotides match TRBD2. This CDR3 has 12 residues. With V trimmed by 3 bases and J by 6 bases, 2 bases remained unmatched. The germline V gene has CDR1 WNHNN and CDR2 SYGVQD (reference sequence). CDR3 DNA: TGCGCCAGCAGTGATCCGGGGGGCGAGCAGTACTTC. It is translated as CASSDPGGEQYF.

This chain uses TRBV5-1 with TRBJ2-7; D possibly corresponds to TRBD2 (5 bases). The CDR3 covers 15 residues. V was pared by 2 bases and J by 0 bases, with 12 bases between. The germline V gene has CDR1 SGHRS and CDR2 YFSETQ. The CDR3 region has the DNA TGCGCCAGCAGCTTCCGGACTCTCAGCTCCTACGAGCAGTACTTC. Protein sequence: CASSFRTLSSYEQYF.

The gene calls are TRBV3-1 (or the pseudogene TRBV3-2) and TRBJ1-3; 10 nucleotides agree with TRBD1. The CDR3 covers 18 residues. Germline assignment: CDR1 LGHDT and CDR2 YNNKEL (reference sequence). The trim removed 1 base at V and 2 bases at J, leaving 8 bases unmatched. CDR3 sequence: CASSQGDRGRLTGNTIYF. DNA for the CDR3: TGTGCCAGCAGCCAAGGGGACAGGGGACGGTTGACTGGAAACACCATATATTTT.